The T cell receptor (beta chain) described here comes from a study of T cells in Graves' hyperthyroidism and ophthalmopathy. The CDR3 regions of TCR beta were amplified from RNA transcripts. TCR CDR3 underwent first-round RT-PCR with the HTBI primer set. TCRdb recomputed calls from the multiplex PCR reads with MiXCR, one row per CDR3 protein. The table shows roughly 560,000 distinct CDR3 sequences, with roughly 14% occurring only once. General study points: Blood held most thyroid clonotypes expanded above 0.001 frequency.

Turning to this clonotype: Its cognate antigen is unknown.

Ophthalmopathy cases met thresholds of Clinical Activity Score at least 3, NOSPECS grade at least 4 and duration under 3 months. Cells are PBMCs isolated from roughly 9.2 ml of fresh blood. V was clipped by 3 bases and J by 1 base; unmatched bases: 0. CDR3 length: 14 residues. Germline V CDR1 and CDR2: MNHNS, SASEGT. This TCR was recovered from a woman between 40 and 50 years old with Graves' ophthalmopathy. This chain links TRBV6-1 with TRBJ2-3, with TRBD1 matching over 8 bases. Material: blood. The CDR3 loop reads CASSETGGTDTQYF. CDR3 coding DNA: TGTGCCAGCAGTGAGACAGGGGGCACAGATACGCAGTATTTT.